By its share, the clone carrying this TCR beta chain is medium-sized (0.01 to 0.1%). What it binds is unknown. Study-level findings and limits: The larger cohort examined one V-J beta rearrangement, not whole repertoires. In terms of TCR gene usage, tumor memory CD4+ T cells clustered together with blood and lymph node memory CD4+ cells, as well as with lymph node naive CD4+ cells. Tumor-infiltrating Treg TCR alpha and beta sequences overlapped most with tumor naive CD4+ T cells, then blood naive.

After constant-region reverse-primer amplification, full-length variable regions underwent semi-nested PCR with Nested Universal Primer A. TCRdb called the 5' RACE reads again in MiXCR, with one record for every CDR3 protein. The data contain about 10,000 distinct CDR3 sequences, roughly 15% of them seen just once; the ten biggest clones take up 3.3%. The sorted Tregs were CD4+CD25+CD127-/low cells. The sequence derives from a female donor with breast cancer. The specimen was Tregs sorted from blood.

CDR3 DNA: TGCAGTGCTAGGCGACAGGGGAACACTGAAGCTTTCTTT. It translates to CSARRQGNTEAFF. This sequence joins TRBV20-1 and TRBJ1-1; TRBD1 matches 7 bases. The CDR3 is made up of 13 amino acids. The trim removed 3 bases at V and 1 base at J, leaving 2 bases unmatched. CDR1 and CDR2 from the germline V gene are DFQATT and SNEGSKA (reference sequence).